Listed below are T cell receptor beta chains from one sample, sequenced in a study of cytomegalovirus exposure and HLA in healthy donors. The repertoire was sequenced with immunoSEQ multiplex PCR; TCRdb's copy has only in-frame clones and lacks some. The repertoire consists of over 100,000 clones, with roughly 85% occurring once and the leading ten covering approximately 23%. The specimen sequenced was PBMCs. The source is a man aged 25-45 years in good health and CMV-seropositive. CDR3s include the opening cysteine and the closing phenylalanine or tryptophan. The order of the fields is D gene, J gene, V gene, clone size, CDR3 protein, CDR3 DNA. D genes are given only for firm matches. Where a row states a size, it is once, few, many or the class of an expanded clone; other rows omit it.

>.|TRBJ2-5|TRBV5-1|few
CASSLAGVVETQYF
TGCGCCAGCAGCTTGGCAGGGGTAGTGGAGACCCAGTACTTC
>.|TRBJ1-5|TRBV29-1|few
CSVRTGIGQPQHF
TGCAGCGTTCGTACAGGGATCGGTCAGCCCCAGCATTTT
>TRBD1|TRBJ2-2|TRBV30|few
CAWSRQGFNTGELFF
TGTGCCTGGAGTCGACAGGGATTTAACACCGGGGAGCTGTTTTTT
>.|TRBJ1-5|TRBV2|.
CASSGLGTQHF
TGTGCCAGCAGTGGACTCGGGACCCAGCATTTT
>TRBD1|TRBJ1-3|TRBV9|.
CASSQTGQGSGNTIYF
TGTGCCAGCAGCCAGACAGGACAGGGCAGTGGAAACACCATATATTTT
>TRBD1|TRBJ2-7|TRBV7-2|.
CASSRQGASHEQYF
TGTGCCAGCAGCCGACAGGGGGCGTCCCACGAGCAGTACTTC
>TRBD1|TRBJ1-1|TRBV5-4|.
CASGGQDTEAFF
TGTGCCAGCGGAGGACAGGACACTGAAGCTTTCTTT
>TRBD2|TRBJ2-1|TRBV4-2|few
CASSQARTSFNEQFF
TGTGCCAGCAGCCAAGCCCGGACTAGCTTCAATGAGCAGTTCTTC
>TRBD1|TRBJ1-1|TRBV6-6|.
CASGQGAWAEAFF
TGTGCCAGCGGACAGGGGGCTTGGGCTGAAGCTTTCTTT
>.|TRBJ2-2|TRBV10-1|.
CASSDLAANTGELFF
TGCGCCAGCAGTGACTTGGCGGCGAACACCGGGGAGCTGTTTTTT
>TRBD1|TRBJ1-5|TRBV19|.
CASSIILRDRGRQPQHF
TGTGCCAGTAGTATAATCCTCCGGGACAGGGGCCGTCAGCCCCAGCATTTT
>TRBD1|TRBJ1-5|TRBV6-6|.
CASSTTGTGAGPQHF
TGTGCCAGCAGTACCACCGGGACAGGGGCAGGGCCCCAGCATTTT
>.|TRBJ2-7|TRBV28|.
CASSPVGTSYEQYF
TGTGCCAGCAGTCCCGTGGGGACAAGCTACGAGCAGTACTTC
>TRBD2|TRBJ2-5|TRBV5-4|once
CASSRTSGGTGETQYF
TGTGCCAGCAGCAGGACTAGCGGGGGAACGGGGGAGACCCAGTACTTC
>TRBD1|TRBJ1-5|TRBV7-9|.
CSSSQSDRVGEPQHF
TGTTCCAGCAGCCAATCGGACAGGGTCGGAGAGCCCCAGCATTTT
>TRBD2|TRBJ2-1|TRBV4-1|.
CASSQLAGINNEQFF
TGCGCCAGCAGCCAACTAGCGGGAATAAACAATGAGCAGTTCTTC
>.|TRBJ1-2|TRBV19|.
CASSAGPLDGYTF
TGTGCCAGTAGCGCAGGCCCATTGGATGGCTACACCTTC
>TRBD1|TRBJ1-1|TRBV30|.
CAWMDRATEAFF
TGTGCCTGGATGGACAGGGCCACTGAAGCTTTCTTT
>.|TRBJ1-1|TRBV28|.
CASRLWGGAREAFF
TGTGCCAGCAGGTTGTGGGGGGGAGCGAGAGAAGCTTTCTTT
>.|TRBJ1-5|TRBV12-5|.
CASGLGASGLSNQPQHF
TGTGCTAGTGGTTTGGGGGCGAGCGGGTTAAGCAATCAGCCCCAGCATTTT
>.|TRBJ1-1|TRBV10-2|.
CASSGRVGVTEAFF
TGCGCCAGCTCTGGGAGGGTAGGGGTCACTGAAGCTTTCTTT
>.|TRBJ1-2|TRBV2|.
CASRIQGGDYGYTF
TGTGCCAGCCGTATTCAGGGAGGGGACTATGGCTACACCTTC
>TRBD2|TRBJ2-3|TRBV10-3|.
CAISDGAGGADTQYF
TGTGCCATCAGTGACGGAGCGGGAGGGGCAGATACGCAGTATTTT
>.|TRBJ1-1|TRBV19|.
CASSIDNRLNTEAFF
TGTGCCAGTAGTATAGACAACAGGTTGAACACTGAAGCTTTCTTT
>.|TRBJ2-7|TRBV28|few
CASSLLAPPYEQYF
TGTGCCAGCAGTTTATTAGCTCCCCCCTACGAGCAGTACTTC
>.|TRBJ1-6|TRBV7-8|.
CASSLGSVYNSPLHF
TGTGCCAGCAGCTTAGGTTCAGTCTATAATTCACCCCTCCACTTT
>TRBD1|TRBJ2-4|TRBV5-4|.
CASSMTGGGIQYF
TGTGCCAGCAGCATGACAGGGGGCGGCATTCAGTACTTC
>TRBD2|TRBJ2-1|TRBV6-1|once
CASSSGTTLNEQFF
TGTGCCAGCAGTTCCGGGACTACGCTAAATGAGCAGTTCTTC
>TRBD1|TRBJ2-3|TRBV19|.
CASSIPKTGGTDTQYF
TGTGCCAGTAGTATCCCCAAGACAGGGGGCACAGATACGCAGTATTTT
>TRBD1|TRBJ1-2|TRBV10-3|.
CAITPSPDRDYGYTF
TGTGCCATCACCCCGTCCCCGGACAGGGACTATGGCTACACCTTC
>.|TRBJ2-3|TRBV7-9|.
CASSLTLVRRRGTDTQYF
TGTGCCAGCTCCTTAACCCTCGTAAGGCGCCGGGGCACAGATACGCAGTATTTT
>.|TRBJ2-3|TRBV21-1|once
CASRNVSTSGRRGDTQYF
TGTGCCAGCAGAAACGTGAGCACTAGCGGGAGGAGGGGAGATACGCAGTATTTT
>.|TRBJ2-1|TRBV7-2|.
CASSLEGQIYNEQFF
TGTGCCAGCAGCTTAGAAGGACAGATATACAATGAGCAGTTCTTC
>TRBD2|TRBJ2-3|TRBV11-3|.
CASSAGTSRETQYF
TGTGCCAGCAGCGCAGGGACTAGCAGGGAAACGCAGTATTTT
>.|TRBJ2-1|TRBV27|.
CASSPVGGANNEQFF
TGTGCCAGCAGTCCGGTTGGGGGGGCCAACAATGAGCAGTTCTTC
>.|TRBJ2-3|TRBV28|.
CASSFPSSDTQYF
TGTGCCAGCAGTTTCCCCTCCTCGGATACGCAGTATTTT